Following are 3 T cell receptor beta chains from one sample sequenced in a study of identical twins (dated by TCRdb to 2015 to 2016). Receptor libraries were prepared by 5' RACE. This sample was sequenced with an Illumina HiSeq 2000. Starting from the raw public reads, TCRdb applied fastp trimming at Q25, assembled clones with MiXCR and retained in-frame beta chains. Identical CDR3 protein sequences are pooled into one entry, listed with their most common genes and DNA. The sample records about 730,000 distinct CDR3 sequences, approximately 22% of which are singletons. Of the sample, 4% to 4.5% is held by the ten largest clones. A further study also used this sample, focusing on T cells expressing NK-cell markers.

Sequencing was performed on PBMCs. All receptors come from a woman under 30 in good health.

V usage is TRBV19 and J usage is TRBJ1-5, with unresolved D. CDR3 length equals 13 residues. V lost 3 bases and J lost 2, with 5 bases in between. CDR1 and CDR2 (germline): LNHDA, SQIVND (reference sequence). Here the CDR3 reads CASSMGGNQPQHF. In DNA form, the CDR3 reads TGTGCCAGTAGTATGGGAGGCAATCAGCCCCAGCATTTT.

This clonotype has a handful of counts. The gene calls are TRBV5-1 and TRBJ2-3; possible D gene TRBD2, 6 bases. CDR3 length: 16 residues. Germline V gives CDR1 SGHRS, CDR2 YFSETQ. V was shortened by 0 bases and J by 1 base, with 12 bases between the two germline ends. CDR3 loop: CASSLVGGGGTDTQYF. As DNA, the CDR3 is TGCGCCAGCAGCTTGGTCGGCGGCGGGGGCACAGATACGCAGTATTTT.

The gene calls are TRBV7-9 and TRBJ2-3, with 7 bases matching TRBD2. Germline CDR1 and CDR2: SEHNR and FQNEAQ (reference sequence). The CDR3 totals 11 residues. The CDR3 sequence is CATGGTDTQYF. CDR3 in DNA: TGTGCGACCGGGGGGACAGATACGCAGTATTTT. Full variable domain (remainder filled in from reference TRBV7-9 and TRBJ2-3): DTGVSQNPRHKITKRGQNVTFRCDPISEHNRLYWYRQTLGQGPEFLTYFQNEAQLEKSRLLSDRFSAERPKGSFSTLEIQRTEQGDSAMYLCATGGTDTQYFGPGTRLTVL.